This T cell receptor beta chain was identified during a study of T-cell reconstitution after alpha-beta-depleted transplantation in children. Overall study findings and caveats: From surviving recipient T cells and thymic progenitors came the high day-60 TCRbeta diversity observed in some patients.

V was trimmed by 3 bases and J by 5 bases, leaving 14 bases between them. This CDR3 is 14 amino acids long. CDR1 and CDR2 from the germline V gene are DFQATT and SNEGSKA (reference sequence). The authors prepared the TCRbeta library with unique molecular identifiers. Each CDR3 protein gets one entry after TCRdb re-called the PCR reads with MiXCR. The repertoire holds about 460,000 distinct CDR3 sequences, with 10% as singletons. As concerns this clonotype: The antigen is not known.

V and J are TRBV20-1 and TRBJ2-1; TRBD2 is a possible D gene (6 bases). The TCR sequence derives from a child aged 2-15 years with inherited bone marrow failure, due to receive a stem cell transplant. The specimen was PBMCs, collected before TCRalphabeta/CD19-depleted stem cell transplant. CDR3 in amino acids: CSASGGRGHNEQFF. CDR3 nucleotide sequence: TGCAGTGCTAGTGGTGGGCGGGGCCACAATGAGCAGTTCTTC.